These 15 T cell receptor beta chains originate from one sample sequenced in a study of spatial heterogeneity in lung cancer. Described time point: blood at routine non-recurrence follow-up after resection. TCRdb re-called the 5' RACE reads with MiXCR, one entry per CDR3 protein. The table has fewer than 150,000 distinct CDR3 sequences, less than 14% seen once. The sample consisted of PBMCs, taken at follow-up. These TCRs come from a female donor with early-stage non-small cell lung cancer.

The rearrangement joins TRBV27 to TRBJ2-4; D unclear. Germline V gene lookup returns CDR1 MNHEY and CDR2 SMNVEV (reference sequence). Trimming shortened V by 3 bases and J by 0 bases, and 15 bases separated the two germline ends. This CDR3 has 17 residues. Here the CDR3 DNA reads TGTGCCAGCAGTTTGTATGGTGGCGGTCTAGCCAAAAACATTCAGTACTTC. It translates to CASSLYGGGLAKNIQYF.

The chain joins TRBV5-1 to TRBJ2-2, with 7 bases identical to TRBD1. There are 16 residues in the CDR3. V shed 3 bases, J shed 1 base, and the junction held 6 bases outside the gene matches. CDR1 and CDR2 from the germline V gene are SGHRS and YFSETQ. In nucleotides, the CDR3 is TGCGCCAGCAGCTCCAACCGGGACAGGAACACCGGGGAGCTGTTTTTT. This encodes CASSSNRDRNTGELFF.

The CDR3 DNA is TGTGCCAGCAGCGTTGGGGGGTCCCACGAGCAGTACTTC. It yields the protein CASSVGGSHEQYF. This chain uses TRBV5-4 with TRBJ2-7, with D perhaps matching TRBD2 (6 bases). The V gene's germline CDR1 is SGHNT and CDR2 YYREEE (reference sequence). CDR3 length: 13 residues. V gave up 4 bases and J gave up 5 bases, with 13 bases separating them. The whole variable domain, filled in from reference TRBV5-4 and TRBJ2-7, reads ETGVTQSPTHLIKTRGQQVTLRCSSQSGHNTVSWYQQALGQGPQFIFQYYREEENGRGNFPPRFSGLQFPNYSSELNVNALELDDSALYLCASSVGGSHEQYFGPGTRLTVT.

This clonotype was detected ten times or more. This chain uses TRBV5-1 with TRBJ2-7; TRBD2 aligns across 9 bases. From germline, CDR1 is SGHRS and CDR2 YFSETQ. With 0 bases clipped from V and 5 bases from J, the junction kept 6 bases outside the gene matches. The CDR3 is made up of 15 amino acids. CDR3 loop: CASSLARGRADEQYF. CDR3 nucleotides: TGCGCCAGCAGCTTGGCACGCGGGAGGGCCGACGAGCAGTACTTC.

This clonotype has only a few counts. V and J are TRBV29-1 and TRBJ1-2, with unresolved D. V lost 7 bases, J lost 0 bases, and 15 bases lay in between. Germline V lookup: CDR1 SQVTM, CDR2 ANQGSEA. CDR3 length equals 14 residues. This chain's CDR3 is CSGGPDVANYGYTF. The DNA for the CDR3 is TGCAGCGGTGGGCCAGATGTAGCTAACTATGGCTACACCTTC. The complete variable domain, with remaining parts taken from reference TRBV29-1 and TRBJ1-2, reads SAVISQKPSRDICQRGTSLTIQCQVDSQVTMMFWYRQQPGQSLTLIATANQGSEATYESGFVIDKFPISRPNLTFSTLTVSNMSPEDSSIYLCSGGPDVANYGYTFGSGTRLTVV.

V usage is TRBV6-5 and J usage is TRBJ2-1; TRBD1 agrees at 9 bases. Germline V gene sequence: CDR1 MNHEY, CDR2 SVGAGI. The CDR3 is 15 residues long. V dropped 2 bases and J dropped 6; count of bases not matched to a gene: 5. Here the CDR3 reads CASSYVGQGINEQFF. CDR3 nucleotide sequence: TGTGCCAGCAGTTACGTCGGACAGGGGATCAATGAGCAGTTCTTC.

This clonotype was picked up a small number of times. The chain recombines TRBV9 with TRBJ2-2, with D unresolved. The CDR3 sequence is 14 residues long. Germline-derived CDR1 and CDR2 are SGDLS and YYNGEE. The V end lost 0 bases, the J end lost 5 bases, and 8 bases lay between the germline ends. This CDR3 is CASSVDGVTGELFF. The CDR3 nucleotides read TGTGCCAGCAGCGTAGACGGAGTTACCGGGGAGCTGTTTTTT.

This clonotype has ten or more counts. One junction end disagrees with the germline gene, perhaps due to a read error. The chain uses TRBV29-1 and TRBJ2-4; D is possibly TRBD1 (6 bases). The CDR3 covers 16 residues. Germline CDR1 SQVTM, CDR2 ANQGSEA. The CDR3 DNA follows: TGCAGCGTGACACCTATAAACAACAGGGCCAGAAACATTCAGTACTTC. Translation gives CSVTPINNRARNIQYF.

About this clonotype itself: This may stem from a read error, because a much larger clone lies one nucleotide away. V usage is TRBV6-1 and J usage is TRBJ2-3, with D hard to call. The CDR3 is made up of 17 amino acids. V was clipped by 2 bases and J by 0 bases, with 15 bases between them. The V gene's germline CDR1 is MNHNS and CDR2 SASEGT. CDR3 nucleotide sequence: TGTGCCAGCAGTGAAAAGGCTTCCTCACTTAGCACAGATACGCAGTATTTT. This codes for CASSEKASSLSTDTQYF.

The chain recombines TRBV29-1 with TRBJ2-1, with 9 positions matching TRBD2. Germline CDR1 and CDR2: SQVTM and ANQGSEA. Trimming removed 5 bases from V and 5 bases from J; junction bases left unmatched: 7. The CDR3 spans 14 residues. As DNA, the CDR3 is TGCAGCGTTCGAACTAGCGGGCGGGACAATGAGCAGTTCTTC. Amino acids: CSVRTSGRDNEQFF.

This clonotype was seen many times. This chain connects TRBV24-1 to TRBJ1-3; D not resolved. CDR1 is KGHDR, CDR2 SFDVKD, per germline. V was clipped by 4 bases and J by 0 bases, with 6 bases between them. The CDR3 runs 14 residues. CDR3: CATSDGHSGNTIYF. The CDR3 DNA reads TGTGCCACCAGTGACGGCCACTCTGGAAACACCATATATTTT.

J is TRBJ2-3 and V is TRBV20-1; 13 positions match TRBD2. Germline assignment: CDR1 DFQATT and CDR2 SNEGSKA (reference sequence). The CDR3 runs to 16 residues. V shed 4 bases and J 6 bases; nucleotides not matched to a gene: 10. CDR3 residues: CSATRGLAGVGDTQYF. The DNA for the CDR3 is TGCAGTGCTACGCGCGGACTAGCGGGAGTAGGCGATACGCAGTATTTT.

V is TRBV3-1 and J is TRBJ2-2, with 13 bases lining up with TRBD2. After removal of 4 bases from V and 5 bases from J, the junction contained 10 bases not matched to a gene. CDR1 and CDR2 from the germline V gene are LGHDT and YNNKEL (reference sequence). The CDR3 is made up of 18 amino acids. The CDR3 region has the DNA TGTGCCAGCAGCCTACCCACGACTAGCGGGAGGCGAACCGGGGAGCTGTTTTTT. Its translation is CASSLPTTSGRRTGELFF.

This clonotype was counted only a few times. This sequence joins TRBV18 and TRBJ2-1, with D perhaps matching TRBD2 (5 bases). Germline CDR1 KGHSH, CDR2 LQKENI. The CDR3 has 14 amino acids. V was clipped by 8 bases and J by 2 bases, with 13 bases between them. The CDR3 loop reads CASTFGGPYNEQFF. The CDR3, as DNA: TGTGCCAGCACCTTCGGAGGACCCTACAATGAGCAGTTCTTC.

This clonotype has only a few counts. The CDR3 DNA reads TGTGCCAGCAGCGTCAATGATGCCTACGAGCAGTACGTC. Translation gives CASSVNDAYEQYV. This rearrangement joins TRBV7-9 to TRBJ2-7; D is ambiguous. Germline V CDR1 and CDR2: SEHNR, FQNEAQ (reference sequence). CDR3 size: 13 residues. Between the trimmed V and J ends, which lost 5 bases and 2 bases, there was a span of 10 bases.